Listed below are T cell receptor beta chains from one sample, sequenced in a study of T cell repertoires in cytomegalovirus infection. TCRdb used MiXCR to reprocess the reads, holding one entry per CDR3 protein. The sample shows approximately 89,000 distinct CDR3 sequences, about 24% of them seen only once. Their antigen targets remain unknown. This specimen consisted of CD8+ T cells from cultured PBMCs, obtained from culture after CMV antigen stimulation. Receptors were obtained from a human donor in good health (CMV status not recorded). Some clones in this sample may be carry-over from other donors' samples. Each CDR3 is given with its conserved first and last residue. The size entry is marked missing in some rows and otherwise reads once, few, many or a size class.

v_gene: TRBV27
j_gene: TRBJ2-7
abundance: few
CDR3aa: CASSLPPGQGSPYEQYF

v_gene: TRBV6-2/TRBV6-3
j_gene: TRBJ2-1
abundance: many
CDR3aa: CASSPSGNEQFF

v_gene: TRBV5-1
j_gene: TRBJ2-7
abundance: NA
CDR3aa: CATAPRQGSYEQYF

v_gene: TRBV29-1
j_gene: TRBJ2-1
abundance: few
CDR3aa: CSVERAGQFF

v_gene: TRBV7-9
j_gene: TRBJ2-1
abundance: few
CDR3aa: CASSLADYRGGEQFF

v_gene: TRBV9
j_gene: TRBJ2-1
abundance: NA
CDR3aa: CASSVADPYNEQFF

v_gene: TRBV7-6
j_gene: TRBJ1-1
abundance: NA
CDR3aa: CASSPSRDRGKGTEAFF

v_gene: TRBV19
j_gene: TRBJ2-2
abundance: NA
CDR3aa: CASSTYWAGLPRDLNTGELFF

v_gene: TRBV27
j_gene: TRBJ2-1
abundance: few
CDR3aa: CASSLSTSVYNEQFF

v_gene: TRBV4-3
j_gene: TRBJ2-1
abundance: NA
CDR3aa: CASSQDFGTSYNEQFF

v_gene: TRBV12-3/TRBV12-4
j_gene: TRBJ2-7
abundance: many
CDR3aa: CASSPSHVRAGEQYF

v_gene: TRBV18
j_gene: TRBJ1-5
abundance: NA
CDR3aa: CASSPAGDQPQHF

v_gene: TRBV6-1
j_gene: TRBJ1-2
abundance: few
CDR3aa: CASTERGASYGYTF

v_gene: TRBV23-1
j_gene: TRBJ1-5
abundance: NA
CDR3aa: CASPGGWGSQPQHF

v_gene: TRBV4-1
j_gene: TRBJ2-3
abundance: few
CDR3aa: CASSQNQRTVSTDTQYF

v_gene: TRBV27
j_gene: TRBJ2-7
abundance: NA
CDR3aa: CASSFRTGPYEQYF

v_gene: TRBV4-2
j_gene: TRBJ2-7
abundance: NA
CDR3aa: CASSQEEGAAYEQYF

v_gene: TRBV18
j_gene: TRBJ2-2
abundance: NA
CDR3aa: CASSPQLGDKRWAGELFF

v_gene: TRBV29-1
j_gene: TRBJ1-1
abundance: many
CDR3aa: CSVQPRGGRTEAFF

v_gene: TRBV27
j_gene: TRBJ2-3
abundance: NA
CDR3aa: CASSPGGGADTQYF

v_gene: TRBV5-6
j_gene: TRBJ1-2
abundance: many
CDR3aa: CASSPELVNPGQVYGYTF

v_gene: TRBV12-5
j_gene: TRBJ1-5
abundance: many
CDR3aa: CASELRDTSNQPQHF

v_gene: TRBV4-3
j_gene: TRBJ2-3
abundance: NA
CDR3aa: CASSQESQPGDTQYF

v_gene: TRBV4-3
j_gene: TRBJ2-1
abundance: few
CDR3aa: CASSQGLAGGVNEQFF

v_gene: TRBV6-2/TRBV6-3
j_gene: TRBJ1-1
abundance: many
CDR3aa: CASISFPGTGRTEAFF

v_gene: TRBV28
j_gene: TRBJ2-7
abundance: NA
CDR3aa: CASSLTGKTYEQYF

v_gene: TRBV7-9
j_gene: TRBJ1-4
abundance: many
CDR3aa: CASSPRTDTGVFF

v_gene: TRBV14
j_gene: TRBJ1-4
abundance: NA
CDR3aa: CASSLYRATNEKLFF

v_gene: TRBV18
j_gene: TRBJ2-1
abundance: NA
CDR3aa: CASSPRAKDNEQFF

v_gene: TRBV4-1
j_gene: TRBJ1-4
abundance: NA
CDR3aa: CASSQNPGQGGIATNEKLFF

v_gene: TRBV19
j_gene: TRBJ2-4
abundance: few
CDR3aa: CASTPIAGQEKNIQYF

v_gene: TRBV12-3/TRBV12-4
j_gene: TRBJ2-1
abundance: many
CDR3aa: CASSQPPGLADNEQFF

v_gene: TRBV4-1
j_gene: TRBJ1-2
abundance: NA
CDR3aa: CASSQESGGPYGYTF

v_gene: TRBV11-1
j_gene: TRBJ2-5
abundance: many
CDR3aa: CASRRGTSGGETQYF

v_gene: TRBV13
j_gene: TRBJ1-1
abundance: few
CDR3aa: CASRIKGPEAFF

v_gene: TRBV4-1
j_gene: TRBJ2-2
abundance: few
CDR3aa: CASSHTVNTGELFF